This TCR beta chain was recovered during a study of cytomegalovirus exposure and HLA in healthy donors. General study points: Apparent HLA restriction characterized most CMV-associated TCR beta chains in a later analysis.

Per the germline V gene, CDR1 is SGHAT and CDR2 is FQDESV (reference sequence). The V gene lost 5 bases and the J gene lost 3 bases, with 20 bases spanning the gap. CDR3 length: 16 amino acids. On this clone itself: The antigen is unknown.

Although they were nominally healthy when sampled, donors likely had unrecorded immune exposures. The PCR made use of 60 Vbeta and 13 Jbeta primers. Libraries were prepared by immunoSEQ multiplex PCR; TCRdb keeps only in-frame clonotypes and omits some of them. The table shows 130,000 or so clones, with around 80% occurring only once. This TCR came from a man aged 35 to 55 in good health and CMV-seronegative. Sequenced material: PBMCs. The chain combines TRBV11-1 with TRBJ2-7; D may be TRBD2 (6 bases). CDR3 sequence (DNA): TGTGCCAGCAGCGATCTGGAGGGCGGTCCGTTCTACGAGCAGTACTTC. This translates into CASSDLEGGPFYEQYF.